Presented here are 3 T cell receptor beta chains from one specimen sequenced in a study of blood T cell repertoires in COVID-19. The assay was immunoSEQ multiplex PCR, and TCRdb's table has in-frame clones only and misses some. The table records approximately 170,000 clones, approximately 83% of them present only once. The source material was peripheral blood. Receptors were obtained from a man aged 45-60 years with active or convalescent COVID-19.

This clone was detected once. The chain recombines TRBV3-1 (or the pseudogene TRBV3-2) with TRBJ1-5; no reliable D call. The CDR3 spans 13 residues. V lost 2 bases to trimming and J lost 1 base, with 3 bases between them. CDR1 is LGHDT and CDR2 is YNNKEL in the germline V gene (reference sequence). CDR3 nucleotides: TGTGCCAGCAGCCAAATAAGCAATCAGCCCCAGCATTTT. This sequence encodes CASSQISNQPQHF.

This clone was seen a few times. This rearrangement joins TRBV2 to TRBJ2-2; 8 bases fit TRBD1. Unmatched junction bases numbered 6, after V lost 7 bases and J lost 5 bases. CDR1 is SNHLY, CDR2 FYNNEI, per germline. This CDR3 region has 14 residues. In DNA, the CDR3 is TGTGCCAGCAAGAGGACAGGGTATACCGGGGAGCTGTTTTTT. Its translation: CASKRTGYTGELFF. Variable domain in full (rest from reference TRBV2 and TRBJ2-2): EPEVTQTPSHQVTQMGQEVILRCVPISNHLYFYWYRQILGQKVEFLVSFYNNEISEKSEIFDDQFSVERPDGSNFTLKIRSTKLEDSAMYFCASKRTGYTGELFFGEGSRLTVL.

This chain uses TRBV7-9 with TRBJ1-1, with D perhaps TRBD1 (6 bases). V lost 1 base and J 10 bases, leaving 10 bases between the germline ends. CDR3 length equals 12 residues. Per the germline V gene, CDR1 is SEHNR and CDR2 is FQNEAQ (reference sequence). CDR3 in DNA: TGTGCCAGCAGCTTAGGACGAGGGGGAGCTTTCTTT. It is translated as CASSLGRGGAFF.